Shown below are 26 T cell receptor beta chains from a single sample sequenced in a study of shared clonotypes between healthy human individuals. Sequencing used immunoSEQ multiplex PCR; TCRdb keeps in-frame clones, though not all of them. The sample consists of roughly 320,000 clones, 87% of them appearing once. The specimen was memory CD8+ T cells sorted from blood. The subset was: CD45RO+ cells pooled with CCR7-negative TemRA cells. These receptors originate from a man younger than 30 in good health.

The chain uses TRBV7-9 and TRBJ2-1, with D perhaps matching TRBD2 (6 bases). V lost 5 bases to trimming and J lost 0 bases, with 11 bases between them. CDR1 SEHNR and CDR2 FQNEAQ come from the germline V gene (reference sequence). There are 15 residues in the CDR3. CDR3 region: CASSPMEGSYNEQFF. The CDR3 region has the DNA TGTGCCAGCAGCCCCATGGAGGGCTCCTACAATGAGCAGTTCTTC.

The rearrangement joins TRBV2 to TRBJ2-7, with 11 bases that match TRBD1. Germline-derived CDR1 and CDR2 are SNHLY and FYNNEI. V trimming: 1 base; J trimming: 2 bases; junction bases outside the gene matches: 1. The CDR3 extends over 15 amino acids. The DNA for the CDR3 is TGTGCCAGCAGTGAAGGGGACAGGGGGACCTACGAGCAGTACTTC. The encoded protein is CASSEGDRGTYEQYF.

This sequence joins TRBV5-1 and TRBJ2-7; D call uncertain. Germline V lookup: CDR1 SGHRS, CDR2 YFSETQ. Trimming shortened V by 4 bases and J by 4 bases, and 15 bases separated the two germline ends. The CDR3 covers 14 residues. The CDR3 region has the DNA TGCGCCAGCAGCCGCTCGGAAGCAGTTTACGAGCAGTACTTC. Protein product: CASSRSEAVYEQYF.

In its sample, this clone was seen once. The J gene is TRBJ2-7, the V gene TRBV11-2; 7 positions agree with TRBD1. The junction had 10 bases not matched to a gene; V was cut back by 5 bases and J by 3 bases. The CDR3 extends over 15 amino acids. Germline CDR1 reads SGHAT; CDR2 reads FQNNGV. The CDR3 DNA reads TGTGCCAGCAGCACCTCGACAGGGACCCTCTACGAGCAGTACTTC. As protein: CASSTSTGTLYEQYF.

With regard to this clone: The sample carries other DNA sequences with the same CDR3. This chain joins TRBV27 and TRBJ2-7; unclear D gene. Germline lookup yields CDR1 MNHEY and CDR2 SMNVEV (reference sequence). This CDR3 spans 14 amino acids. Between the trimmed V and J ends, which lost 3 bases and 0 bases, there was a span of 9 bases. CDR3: CASSFSGSSYEQYF. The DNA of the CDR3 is TGTGCCAGCAGTTTTTCAGGTTCCTCCTACGAGCAGTACTTC.

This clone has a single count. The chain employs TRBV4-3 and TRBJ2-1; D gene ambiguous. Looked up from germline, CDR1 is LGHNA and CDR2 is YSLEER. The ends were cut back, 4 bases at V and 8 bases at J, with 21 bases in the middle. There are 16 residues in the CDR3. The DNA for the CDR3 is TGCGCCAGCAGCCCTGGGTCGTGGACCGCTGGCGATGAGCAGTTCTTC. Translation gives CASSPGSWTAGDEQFF.

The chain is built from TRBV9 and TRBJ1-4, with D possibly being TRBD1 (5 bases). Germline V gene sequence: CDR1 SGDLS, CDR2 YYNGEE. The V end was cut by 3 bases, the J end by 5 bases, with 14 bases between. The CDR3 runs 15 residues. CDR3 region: CASSGRDAVNEKLFF. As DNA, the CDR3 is TGTGCCAGCAGCGGCCGGGACGCAGTAAATGAAAAACTGTTTTTT.

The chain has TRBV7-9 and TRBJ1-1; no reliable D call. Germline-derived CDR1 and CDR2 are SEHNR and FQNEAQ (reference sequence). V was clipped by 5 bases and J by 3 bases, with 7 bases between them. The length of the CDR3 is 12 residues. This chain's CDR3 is CASSPLDTEAFF. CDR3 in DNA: TGTGCCAGCAGCCCCCTTGACACTGAAGCTTTCTTT.

CDR3 sequence (DNA): TGCGCCAGCAAACCAGGGATAACAGATACGCAGTATTTT. It yields the protein CASKPGITDTQYF. The chain couples TRBV5-1 to TRBJ2-3, with D perhaps TRBD1 (5 bases). The CDR3 covers 13 residues. Trimming cost V 6 bases and J 3 bases, with 11 bases left between them. From germline, CDR1 is SGHRS and CDR2 YFSETQ.

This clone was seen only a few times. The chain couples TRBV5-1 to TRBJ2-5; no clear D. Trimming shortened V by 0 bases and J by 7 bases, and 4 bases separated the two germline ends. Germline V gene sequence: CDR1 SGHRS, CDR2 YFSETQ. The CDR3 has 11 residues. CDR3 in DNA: TGCGCCAGCAGCTTGGGGGGGACCCAGTACTTC. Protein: CASSLGGTQYF. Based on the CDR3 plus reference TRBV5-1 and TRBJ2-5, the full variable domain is KAGVTQTPRYLIKTRGQQVTLSCSPISGHRSVSWYQQTPGQGLQFLFEYFSETQRNKGNFPGRFSGRQFSNSRSEMNVSTLELGDSALYLCASSLGGTQYFGPGTRLLVL.

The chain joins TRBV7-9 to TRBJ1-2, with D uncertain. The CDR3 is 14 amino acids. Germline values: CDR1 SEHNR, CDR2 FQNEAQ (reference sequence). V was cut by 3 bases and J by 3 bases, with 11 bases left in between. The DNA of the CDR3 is TGTGCCAGCAGCTTTGTTCTCGCGGACTATGGCTACACCTTC. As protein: CASSFVLADYGYTF.

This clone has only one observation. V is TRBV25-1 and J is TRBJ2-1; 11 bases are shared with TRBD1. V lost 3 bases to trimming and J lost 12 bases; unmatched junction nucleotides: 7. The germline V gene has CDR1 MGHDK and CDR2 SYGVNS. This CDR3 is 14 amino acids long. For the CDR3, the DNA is TGTGCCAGCAGTGACGGACAGGGGGCTCTAGGGCAGTTCTTC. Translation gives CASSDGQGALGQFF.

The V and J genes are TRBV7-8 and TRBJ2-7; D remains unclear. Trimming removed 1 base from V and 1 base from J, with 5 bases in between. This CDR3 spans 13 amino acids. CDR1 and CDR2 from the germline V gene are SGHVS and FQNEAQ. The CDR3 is CASSLGMSYEQYF. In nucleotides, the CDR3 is TGTGCCAGCAGCTTAGGTATGTCCTACGAGCAGTACTTC.

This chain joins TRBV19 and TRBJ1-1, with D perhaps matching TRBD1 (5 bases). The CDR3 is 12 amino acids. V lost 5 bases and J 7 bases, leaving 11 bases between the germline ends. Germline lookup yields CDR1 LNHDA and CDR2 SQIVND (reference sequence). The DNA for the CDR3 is TGTGCCAGTAGTTCGGGGCTGCTTGAAGCTTTCTTT. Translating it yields CASSSGLLEAFF.

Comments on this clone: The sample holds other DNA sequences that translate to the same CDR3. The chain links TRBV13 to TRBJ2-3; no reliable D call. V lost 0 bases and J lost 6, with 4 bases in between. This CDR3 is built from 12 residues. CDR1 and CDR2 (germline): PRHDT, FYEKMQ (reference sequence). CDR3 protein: CASSLGVDTQYF. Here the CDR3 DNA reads TGTGCCAGCAGCTTAGGTGTGGATACGCAGTATTTT.

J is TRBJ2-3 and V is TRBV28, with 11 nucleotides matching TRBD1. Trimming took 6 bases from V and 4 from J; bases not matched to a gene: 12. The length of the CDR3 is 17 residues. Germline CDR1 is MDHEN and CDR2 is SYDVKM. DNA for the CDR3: TGTGCCAGCAGCCCGACCCTGGGACAGGGGGACGCAGATACGCAGTATTTT. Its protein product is CASSPTLGQGDADTQYF.

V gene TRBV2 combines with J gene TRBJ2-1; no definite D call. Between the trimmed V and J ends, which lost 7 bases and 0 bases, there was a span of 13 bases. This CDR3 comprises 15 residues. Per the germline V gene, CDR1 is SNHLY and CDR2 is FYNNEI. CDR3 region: CASKERLSSYNEQFF. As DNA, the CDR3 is TGTGCCAGCAAGGAGCGCTTGAGCTCCTACAATGAGCAGTTCTTC.

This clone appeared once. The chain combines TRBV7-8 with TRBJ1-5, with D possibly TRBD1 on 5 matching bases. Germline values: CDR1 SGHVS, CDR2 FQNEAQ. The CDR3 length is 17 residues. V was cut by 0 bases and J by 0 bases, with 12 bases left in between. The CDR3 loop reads CASSLALVGGSNQPQHF. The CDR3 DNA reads TGTGCCAGCAGCTTAGCCTTGGTTGGGGGTAGCAATCAGCCCCAGCATTTT.

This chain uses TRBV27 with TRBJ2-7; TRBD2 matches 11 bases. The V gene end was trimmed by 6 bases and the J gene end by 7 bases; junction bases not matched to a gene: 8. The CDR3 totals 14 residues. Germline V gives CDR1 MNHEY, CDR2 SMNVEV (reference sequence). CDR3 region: CASRISGGAGEQYF. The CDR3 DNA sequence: TGTGCCAGCAGGATTAGCGGGGGGGCGGGGGAGCAGTACTTC.

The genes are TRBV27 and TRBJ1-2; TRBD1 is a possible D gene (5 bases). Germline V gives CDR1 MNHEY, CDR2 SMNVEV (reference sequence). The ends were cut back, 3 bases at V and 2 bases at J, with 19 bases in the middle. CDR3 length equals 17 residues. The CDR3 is CASSFSVRGLLNYGYTF. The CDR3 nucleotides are TGTGCCAGCAGTTTTTCCGTGCGGGGACTCCTGAACTATGGCTACACCTTC.

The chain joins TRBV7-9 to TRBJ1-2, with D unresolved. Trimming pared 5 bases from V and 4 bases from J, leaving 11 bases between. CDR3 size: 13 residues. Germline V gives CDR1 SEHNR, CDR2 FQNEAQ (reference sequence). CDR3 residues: CASSPAAVYGYTF. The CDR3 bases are TGTGCCAGCAGCCCGGCGGCAGTCTATGGCTACACCTTC.

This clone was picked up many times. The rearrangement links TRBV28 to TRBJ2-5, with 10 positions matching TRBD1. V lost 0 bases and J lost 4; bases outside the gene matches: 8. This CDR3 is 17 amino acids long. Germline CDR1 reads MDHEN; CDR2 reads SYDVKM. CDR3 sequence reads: CASSLWTAGQGSETQYF. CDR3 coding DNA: TGTGCCAGCAGTTTATGGACCGCGGGACAGGGGTCAGAGACCCAGTACTTC.

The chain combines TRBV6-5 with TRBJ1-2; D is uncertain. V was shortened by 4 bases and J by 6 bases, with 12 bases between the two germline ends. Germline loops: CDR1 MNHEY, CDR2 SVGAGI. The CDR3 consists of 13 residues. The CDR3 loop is CASSSTLVDGYTF. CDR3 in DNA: TGTGCCAGCAGTTCCACCCTGGTAGATGGCTACACCTTC.

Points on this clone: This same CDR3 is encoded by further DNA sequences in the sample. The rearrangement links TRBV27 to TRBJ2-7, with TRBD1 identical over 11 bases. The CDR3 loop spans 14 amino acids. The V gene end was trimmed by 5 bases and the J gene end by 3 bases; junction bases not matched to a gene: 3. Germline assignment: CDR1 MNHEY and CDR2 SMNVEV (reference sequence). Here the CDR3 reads CASSPGTGGYEQYF. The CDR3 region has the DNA TGTGCCAGCAGTCCCGGGACAGGGGGCTACGAGCAGTACTTC.

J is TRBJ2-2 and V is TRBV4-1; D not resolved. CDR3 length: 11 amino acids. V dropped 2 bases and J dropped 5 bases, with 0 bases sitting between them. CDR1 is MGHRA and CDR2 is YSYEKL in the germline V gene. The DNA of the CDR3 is TGCGCCAGCAGCCAAACCGGGGAGCTGTTTTTT. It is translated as CASSQTGELFF.

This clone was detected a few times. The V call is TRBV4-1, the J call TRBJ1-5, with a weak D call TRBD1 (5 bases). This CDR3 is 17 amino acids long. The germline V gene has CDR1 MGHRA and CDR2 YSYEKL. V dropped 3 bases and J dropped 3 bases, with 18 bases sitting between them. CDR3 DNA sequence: TGCGCCAGCAGCCATGACGCCTACGGGGCCGACAATCAGCCCCAGCATTTT. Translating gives CASSHDAYGADNQPQHF.